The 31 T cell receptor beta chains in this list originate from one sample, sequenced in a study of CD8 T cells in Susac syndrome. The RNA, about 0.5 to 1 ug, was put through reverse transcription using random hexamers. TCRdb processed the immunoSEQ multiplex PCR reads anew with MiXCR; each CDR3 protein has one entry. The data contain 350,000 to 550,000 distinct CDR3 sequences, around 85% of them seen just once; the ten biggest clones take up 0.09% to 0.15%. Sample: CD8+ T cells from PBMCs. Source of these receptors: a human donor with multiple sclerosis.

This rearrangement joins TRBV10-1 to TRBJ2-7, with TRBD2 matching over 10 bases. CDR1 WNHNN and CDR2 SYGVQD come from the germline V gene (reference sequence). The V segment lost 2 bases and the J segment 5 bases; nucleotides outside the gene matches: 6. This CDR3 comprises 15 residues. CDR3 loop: CASSEILAGADEQYF. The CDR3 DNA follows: TGCGCCAGCAGTGAGATCCTAGCGGGAGCTGACGAGCAGTACTTC.

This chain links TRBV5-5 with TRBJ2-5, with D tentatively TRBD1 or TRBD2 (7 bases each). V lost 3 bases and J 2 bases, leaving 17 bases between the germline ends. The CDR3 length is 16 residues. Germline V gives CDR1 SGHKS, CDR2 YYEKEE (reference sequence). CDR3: CASSSPTGREQETQYF. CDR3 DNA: TGTGCCAGCAGCTCGCCGACAGGGAGGGAACAAGAGACCCAGTACTTC. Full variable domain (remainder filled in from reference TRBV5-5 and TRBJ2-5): DAGVTQSPTHLIKTRGQQVTLRCSPISGHKSVSWYQQVLGQGPQFIFQYYEKEERGRGNFPDRFSARQFPNYSSELNVNALLLGDSALYLCASSSPTGREQETQYFGPGTRLLVL.

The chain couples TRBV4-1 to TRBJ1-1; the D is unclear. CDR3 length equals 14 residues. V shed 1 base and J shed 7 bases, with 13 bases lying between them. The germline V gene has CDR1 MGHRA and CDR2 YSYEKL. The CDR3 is CASSQVFRGSEAFF. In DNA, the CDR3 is TGCGCCAGCAGCCAAGTGTTTCGCGGCAGTGAAGCTTTCTTT.

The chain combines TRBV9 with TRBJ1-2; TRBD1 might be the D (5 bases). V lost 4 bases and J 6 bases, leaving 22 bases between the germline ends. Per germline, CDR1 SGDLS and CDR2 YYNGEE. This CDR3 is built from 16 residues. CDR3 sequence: CASSTGTAGLLDGYTF. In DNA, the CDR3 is TGTGCCAGCAGCACTGGGACCGCTGGGCTACTAGATGGCTACACCTTC.

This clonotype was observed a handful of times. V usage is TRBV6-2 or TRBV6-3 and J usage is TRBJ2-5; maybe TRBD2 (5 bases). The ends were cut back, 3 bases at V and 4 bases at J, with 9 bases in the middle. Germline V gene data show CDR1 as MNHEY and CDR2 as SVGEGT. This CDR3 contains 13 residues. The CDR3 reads CASSYGLLETQYF. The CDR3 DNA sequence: TGTGCCAGCAGTTATGGACTGTTAGAGACCCAGTACTTC.

The CDR3 spells CASSPQPTGGEETQYF. In DNA, the CDR3 is TGTGCCAGCAGTCCCCAACCGACAGGAGGGGAGGAGACCCAGTACTTC. The gene calls are TRBV12-3 or TRBV12-4 and TRBJ2-5; D tentatively fits TRBD1 or TRBD2 (6 bases each). The CDR3 has 16 residues. The V gene lost 5 bases and the J gene lost 5 bases, with 21 bases spanning the gap.

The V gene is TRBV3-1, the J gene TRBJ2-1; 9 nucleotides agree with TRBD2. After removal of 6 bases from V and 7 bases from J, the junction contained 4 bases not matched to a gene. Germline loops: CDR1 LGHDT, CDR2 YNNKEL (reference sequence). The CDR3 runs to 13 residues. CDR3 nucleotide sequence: TGTGCCAGCAGAGGACTAGCGCCTAATGAGCAGTTCTTC. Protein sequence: CASRGLAPNEQFF.

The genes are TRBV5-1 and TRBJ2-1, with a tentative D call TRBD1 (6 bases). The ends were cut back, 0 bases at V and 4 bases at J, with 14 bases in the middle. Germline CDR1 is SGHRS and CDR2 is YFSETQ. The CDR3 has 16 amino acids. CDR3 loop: CASSLDMQGNYNEQFF. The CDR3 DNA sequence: TGCGCCAGCAGCTTGGATATGCAGGGGAATTACAATGAGCAGTTCTTC.

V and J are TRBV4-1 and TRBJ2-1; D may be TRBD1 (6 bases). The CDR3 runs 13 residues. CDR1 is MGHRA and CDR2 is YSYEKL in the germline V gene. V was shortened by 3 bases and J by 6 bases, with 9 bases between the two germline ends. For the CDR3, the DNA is TGCGCCAGCAGCCAGCAGGGGAGCAATGAGCAGTTCTTC. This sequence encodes CASSQQGSNEQFF.

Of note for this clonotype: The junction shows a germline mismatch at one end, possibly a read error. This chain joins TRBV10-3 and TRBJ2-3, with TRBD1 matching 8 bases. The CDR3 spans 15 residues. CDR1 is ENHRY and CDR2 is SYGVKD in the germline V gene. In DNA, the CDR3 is TGTGCCGTCAGTGGAGACAGGGGCGTCACAGATACGCAGTATTTT. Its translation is CAVSGDRGVTDTQYF.

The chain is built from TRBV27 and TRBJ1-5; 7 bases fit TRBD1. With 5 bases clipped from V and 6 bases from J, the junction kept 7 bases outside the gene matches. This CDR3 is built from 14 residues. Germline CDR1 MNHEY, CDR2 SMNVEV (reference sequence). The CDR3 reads CASSRGQDSQPQHF. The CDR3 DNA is TGTGCCAGCAGTCGCGGACAGGATAGTCAGCCCCAGCATTTT.

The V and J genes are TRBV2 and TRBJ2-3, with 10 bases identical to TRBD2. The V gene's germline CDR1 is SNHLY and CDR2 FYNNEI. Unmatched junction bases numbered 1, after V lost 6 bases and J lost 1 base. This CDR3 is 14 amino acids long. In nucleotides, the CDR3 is TGTGCCAGCAGAGGGACTAGCGGCACAGATACGCAGTATTTT. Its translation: CASRGTSGTDTQYF. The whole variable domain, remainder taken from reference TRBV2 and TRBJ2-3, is EPEVTQTPSHQVTQMGQEVILRCVPISNHLYFYWYRQILGQKVEFLVSFYNNEISEKSEIFDDQFSVERPDGSNFTLKIRSTKLEDSAMYFCASRGTSGTDTQYFGPGTRLTVL.

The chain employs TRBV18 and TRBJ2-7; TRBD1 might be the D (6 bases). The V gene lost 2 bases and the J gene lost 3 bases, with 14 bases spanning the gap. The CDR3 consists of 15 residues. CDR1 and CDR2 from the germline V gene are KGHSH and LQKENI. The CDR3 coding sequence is TGTGCCAGCTCACCATCGCCGGGACATAACTACGAGCAGTACTTC. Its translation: CASSPSPGHNYEQYF.

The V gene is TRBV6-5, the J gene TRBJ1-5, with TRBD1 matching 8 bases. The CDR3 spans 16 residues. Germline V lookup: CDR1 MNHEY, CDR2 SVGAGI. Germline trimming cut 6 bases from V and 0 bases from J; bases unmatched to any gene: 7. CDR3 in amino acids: CASRYRGEYSNQPQHF. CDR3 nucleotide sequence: TGTGCCAGCAGGTACAGGGGGGAATATAGCAATCAGCCCCAGCATTTT.

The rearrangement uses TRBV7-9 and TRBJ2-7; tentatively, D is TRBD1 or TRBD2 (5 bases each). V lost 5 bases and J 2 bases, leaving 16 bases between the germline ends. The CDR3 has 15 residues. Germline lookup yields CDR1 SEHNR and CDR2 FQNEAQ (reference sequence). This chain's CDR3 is CASSPGLGETYEQYF. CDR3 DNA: TGTGCCAGCAGCCCCGGCCTGGGGGAAACCTACGAGCAGTACTTC.

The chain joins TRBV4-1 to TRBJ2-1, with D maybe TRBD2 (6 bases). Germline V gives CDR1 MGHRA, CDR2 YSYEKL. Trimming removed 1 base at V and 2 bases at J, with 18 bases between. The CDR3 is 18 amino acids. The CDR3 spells CASSQAPIETGAYNEQFF. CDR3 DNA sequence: TGCGCCAGCAGCCAAGCGCCAATAGAGACGGGGGCCTACAATGAGCAGTTCTTC.

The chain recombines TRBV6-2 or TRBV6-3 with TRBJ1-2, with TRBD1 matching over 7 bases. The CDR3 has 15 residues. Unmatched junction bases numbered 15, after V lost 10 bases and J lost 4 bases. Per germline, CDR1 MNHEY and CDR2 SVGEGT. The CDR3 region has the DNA TGTGCCACGACAGGGCCAATCACTCAAATCTATGGCTACACCTTC. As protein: CATTGPITQIYGYTF.

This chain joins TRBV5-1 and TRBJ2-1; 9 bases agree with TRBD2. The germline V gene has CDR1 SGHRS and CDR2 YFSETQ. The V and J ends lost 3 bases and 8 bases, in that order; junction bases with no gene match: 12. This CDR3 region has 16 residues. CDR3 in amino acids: CASSYGGRAHLDEQFF. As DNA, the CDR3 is TGCGCCAGCAGCTACGGCGGGAGGGCCCACTTAGATGAGCAGTTCTTC.

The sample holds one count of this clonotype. This chain's CDR3 is CASTVQGSYNEQFF. The CDR3 DNA reads TGTGCCAGCACAGTCCAAGGATCCTACAATGAGCAGTTCTTC. The V call is TRBV28, the J call TRBJ2-1, with D uncertain. V dropped 7 bases and J dropped 1 base, with 11 bases sitting between them. The CDR3 runs 14 residues. Germline loops: CDR1 MDHEN, CDR2 SYDVKM.

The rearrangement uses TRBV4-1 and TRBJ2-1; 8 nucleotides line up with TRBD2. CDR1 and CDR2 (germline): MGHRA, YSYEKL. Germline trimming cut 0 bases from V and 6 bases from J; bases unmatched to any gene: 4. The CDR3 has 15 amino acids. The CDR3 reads CASSQDQLAANEQFF. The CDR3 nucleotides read TGCGCCAGCAGCCAAGATCAACTAGCGGCCAATGAGCAGTTCTTC.

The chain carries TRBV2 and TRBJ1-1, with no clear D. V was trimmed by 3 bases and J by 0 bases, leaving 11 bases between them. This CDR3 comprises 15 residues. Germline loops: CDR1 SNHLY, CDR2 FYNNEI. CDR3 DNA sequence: TGTGCCAGCAGTGATTCACGGGGTTTGAACACTGAAGCTTTCTTT. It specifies CASSDSRGLNTEAFF.

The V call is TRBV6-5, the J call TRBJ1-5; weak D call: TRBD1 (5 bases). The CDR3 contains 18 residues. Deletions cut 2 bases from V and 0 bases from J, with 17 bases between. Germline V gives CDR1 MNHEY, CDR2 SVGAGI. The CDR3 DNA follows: TGTGCCAGCAGTTACGGGCTGCCCAGACAGCCTAGCAATCAGCCCCAGCATTTT. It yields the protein CASSYGLPRQPSNQPQHF.

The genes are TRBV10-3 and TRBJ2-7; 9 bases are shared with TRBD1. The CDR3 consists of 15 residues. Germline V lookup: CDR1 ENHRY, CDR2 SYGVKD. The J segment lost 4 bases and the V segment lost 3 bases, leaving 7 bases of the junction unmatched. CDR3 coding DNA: TGTGCCATCAGTGAACCGGGACAGGGAGGATACGAGCAGTACTTC. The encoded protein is CAISEPGQGGYEQYF.

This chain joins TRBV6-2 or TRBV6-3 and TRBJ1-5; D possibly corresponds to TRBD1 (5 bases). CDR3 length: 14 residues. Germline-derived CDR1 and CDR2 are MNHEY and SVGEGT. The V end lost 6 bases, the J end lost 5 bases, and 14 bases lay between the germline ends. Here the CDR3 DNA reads TGTGCCAGCAGGACCCCAGGGACGGATCAGCCCCAGCATTTT. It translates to CASRTPGTDQPQHF.

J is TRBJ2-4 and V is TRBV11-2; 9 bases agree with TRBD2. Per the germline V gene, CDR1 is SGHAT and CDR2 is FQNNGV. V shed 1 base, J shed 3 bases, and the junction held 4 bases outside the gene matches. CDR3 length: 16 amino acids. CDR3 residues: CASSLVTSGGKNIQYF. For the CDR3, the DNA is TGTGCCAGCAGCTTAGTGACTAGCGGTGGCAAAAACATTCAGTACTTC.

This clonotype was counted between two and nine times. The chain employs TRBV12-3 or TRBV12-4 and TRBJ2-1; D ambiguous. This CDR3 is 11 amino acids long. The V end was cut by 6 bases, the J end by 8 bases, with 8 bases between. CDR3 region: CASSFSDEQFF. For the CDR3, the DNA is TGTGCCAGCAGCTTCAGCGATGAGCAGTTCTTC.

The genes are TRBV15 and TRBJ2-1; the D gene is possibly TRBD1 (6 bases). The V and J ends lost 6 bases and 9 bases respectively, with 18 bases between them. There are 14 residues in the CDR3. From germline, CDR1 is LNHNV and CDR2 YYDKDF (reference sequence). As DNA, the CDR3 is TGTGCCACCAGACCCCTCGAGGGGGTGGGTGAGCAGTTCTTC. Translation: CATRPLEGVGEQFF.

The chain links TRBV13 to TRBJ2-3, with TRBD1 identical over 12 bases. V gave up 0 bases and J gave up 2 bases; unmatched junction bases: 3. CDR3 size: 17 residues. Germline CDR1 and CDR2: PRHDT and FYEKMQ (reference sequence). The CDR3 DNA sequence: TGTGCCAGCAGCTTAGGGGGACAGGGGGCCCTCACAGATACGCAGTATTTT. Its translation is CASSLGGQGALTDTQYF.

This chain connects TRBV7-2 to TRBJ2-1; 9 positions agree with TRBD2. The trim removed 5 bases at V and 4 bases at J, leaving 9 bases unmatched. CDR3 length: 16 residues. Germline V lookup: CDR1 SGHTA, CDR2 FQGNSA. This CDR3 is CASSPRLAGLYNEQFF. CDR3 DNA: TGTGCCAGCAGCCCCCGGCTAGCGGGGTTATACAATGAGCAGTTCTTC.

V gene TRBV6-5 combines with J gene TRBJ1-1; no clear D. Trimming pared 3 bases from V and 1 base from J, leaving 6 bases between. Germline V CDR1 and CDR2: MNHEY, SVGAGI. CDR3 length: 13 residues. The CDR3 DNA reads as TGTGCCAGCAGTTATGACGAGAACACTGAAGCTTTCTTT. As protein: CASSYDENTEAFF.

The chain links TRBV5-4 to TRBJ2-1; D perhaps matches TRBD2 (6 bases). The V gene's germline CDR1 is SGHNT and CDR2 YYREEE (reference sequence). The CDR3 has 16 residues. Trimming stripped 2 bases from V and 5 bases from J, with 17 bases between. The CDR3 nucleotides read TGTGCCAGCAGCTTTTTTGGCCACGGGAGCCACAATGAGCAGTTCTTC. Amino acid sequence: CASSFFGHGSHNEQFF.